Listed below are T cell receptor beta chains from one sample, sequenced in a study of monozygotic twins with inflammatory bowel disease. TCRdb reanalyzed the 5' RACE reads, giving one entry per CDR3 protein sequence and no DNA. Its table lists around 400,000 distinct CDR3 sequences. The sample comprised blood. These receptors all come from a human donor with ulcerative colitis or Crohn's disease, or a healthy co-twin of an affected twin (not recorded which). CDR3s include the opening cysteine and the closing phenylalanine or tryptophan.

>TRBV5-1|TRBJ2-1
CASSRYNEQFF
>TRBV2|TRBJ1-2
CASSTGSGFGYTF
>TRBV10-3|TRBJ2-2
CAISEGQNANTGELFF
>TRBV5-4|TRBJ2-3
CASSLRREGDTQYF
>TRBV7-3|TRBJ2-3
CASSLGEAGTQYF
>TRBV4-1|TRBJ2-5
CASSQEGEVWETQYF
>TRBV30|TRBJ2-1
CAWSRLAGGPGEQFF
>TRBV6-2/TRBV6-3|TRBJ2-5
CASSYPQETQYF
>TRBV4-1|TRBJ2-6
CASSQESGSAGANVLTF
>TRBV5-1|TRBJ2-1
CASSLTSETYNEQFF
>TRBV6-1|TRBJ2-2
CAISLGQFTGELFF
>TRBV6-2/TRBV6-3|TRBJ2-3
CASSYETDTQYF
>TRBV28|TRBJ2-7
CASSLLDRGPYEQYF
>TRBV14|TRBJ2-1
CASSPRLFAEQFF
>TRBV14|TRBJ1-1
CASSQDGIPEAFF
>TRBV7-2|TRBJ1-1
CASSLRRGGPRNTEAFF